Sequencing of this TCR beta chain was carried out in a study of OX40 agonist ivuxolimab in advanced cancers. Background on the study: The eligibility criteria allowed prior anti-PD-1, anti-PD-L1 or anti-CTLA-4 therapy, and approximately 38% had some.

Study-level points and caveats: Researchers report that CD8+ T cells had, on average, more expanded clones than CD4+. The study found among the lowest clonal expansion in partial responders at 0.1-3.0 mg/kg.

TCRdb's table, derived via immunoSEQ multiplex PCR, lists solely in-frame clones and lacks some. The sample carries some 60,000 clones, approximately 83% recorded once. In regard to this clone: Its target is not known.

The sequences come from CD4+ or CD8+ T cells sorted from blood, collected in a trial of the OX40 agonist ivuxolimab. The TCR originated in an adult with an advanced solid tumor such as melanoma, head and neck, liver or kidney cancer.

The CDR3 protein is CASSERFYEQYF. As DNA, the CDR3 is TGTGCCAGCAGTGAAAGATTCTACGAGCAGTACTTC. The chain links TRBV6-1 to TRBJ2-7; no clear D gene. The germline gives CDR1 MNHNS, CDR2 SASEGT. The length of the CDR3 is 12 residues. The germline V and J ends were trimmed by 2 bases and 3 bases, with 5 bases remaining between them.